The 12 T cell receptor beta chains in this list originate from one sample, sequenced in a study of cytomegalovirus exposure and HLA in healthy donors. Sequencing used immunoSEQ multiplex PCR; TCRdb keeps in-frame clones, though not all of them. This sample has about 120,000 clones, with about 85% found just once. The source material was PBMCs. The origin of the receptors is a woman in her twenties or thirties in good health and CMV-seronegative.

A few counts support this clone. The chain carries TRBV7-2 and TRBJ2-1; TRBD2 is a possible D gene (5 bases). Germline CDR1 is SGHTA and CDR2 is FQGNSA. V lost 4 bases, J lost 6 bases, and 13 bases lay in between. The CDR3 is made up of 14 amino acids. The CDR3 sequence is CASSSRASPNEQFF. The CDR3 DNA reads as TGTGCCAGCAGCTCCCGGGCTAGCCCCAATGAGCAGTTCTTC. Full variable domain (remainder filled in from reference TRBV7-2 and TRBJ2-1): GAGVSQSPSNKVTEKGKDVELRCDPISGHTALYWYRQSLGQGLEFLIYFQGNSAPDKSGLPSDRFSAERTGGSVSTLTIQRTQQEDSAVYLCASSSRASPNEQFFGPGTRLTVL.

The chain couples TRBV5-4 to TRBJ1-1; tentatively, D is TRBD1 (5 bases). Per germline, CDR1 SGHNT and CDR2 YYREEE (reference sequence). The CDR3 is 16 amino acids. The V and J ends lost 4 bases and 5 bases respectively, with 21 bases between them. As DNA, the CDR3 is TGTGCCAGCAGCATGTCCCTGGGGGGGAGTGGGACTGAAGCTTTCTTT. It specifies CASSMSLGGSGTEAFF.

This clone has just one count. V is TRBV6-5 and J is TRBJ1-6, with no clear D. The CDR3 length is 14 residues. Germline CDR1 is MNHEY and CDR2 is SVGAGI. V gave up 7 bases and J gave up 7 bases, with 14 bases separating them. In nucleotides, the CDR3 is TGTGCCAGCACCCCACTACTGGCCAATTCACCCCTCCACTTT. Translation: CASTPLLANSPLHF.

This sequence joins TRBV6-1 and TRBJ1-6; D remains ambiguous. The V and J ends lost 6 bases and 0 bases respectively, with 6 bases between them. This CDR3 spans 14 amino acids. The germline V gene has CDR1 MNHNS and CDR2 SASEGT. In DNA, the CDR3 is TGTGCCAGCAGGGAGAGCTCCTATAATTCACCCCTCCACTTT. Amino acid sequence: CASRESSYNSPLHF.

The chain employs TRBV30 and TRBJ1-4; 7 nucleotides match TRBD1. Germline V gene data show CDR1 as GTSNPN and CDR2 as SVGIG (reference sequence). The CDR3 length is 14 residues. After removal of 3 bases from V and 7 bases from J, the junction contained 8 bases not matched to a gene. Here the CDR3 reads CAWSRGGSGEKLFF. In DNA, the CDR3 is TGTGCCTGGAGCCGAGGGGGCAGTGGTGAAAAACTGTTTTTT.

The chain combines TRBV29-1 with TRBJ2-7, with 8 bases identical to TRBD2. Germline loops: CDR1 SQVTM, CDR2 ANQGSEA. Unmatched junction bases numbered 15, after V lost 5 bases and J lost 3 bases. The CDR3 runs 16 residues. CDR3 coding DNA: TGCAGCGTTCCGATAGCCGCGGGACTAGGCTTCTACGAGCAGTACTTC. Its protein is CSVPIAAGLGFYEQYF.

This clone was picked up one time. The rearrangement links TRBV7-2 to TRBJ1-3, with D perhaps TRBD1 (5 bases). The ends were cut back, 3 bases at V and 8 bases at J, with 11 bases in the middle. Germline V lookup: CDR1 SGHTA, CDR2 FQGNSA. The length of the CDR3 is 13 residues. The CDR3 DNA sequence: TGTGCCAGCAGCTTCAGGGAGCGGGACACCATATATTTT. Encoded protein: CASSFRERDTIYF.

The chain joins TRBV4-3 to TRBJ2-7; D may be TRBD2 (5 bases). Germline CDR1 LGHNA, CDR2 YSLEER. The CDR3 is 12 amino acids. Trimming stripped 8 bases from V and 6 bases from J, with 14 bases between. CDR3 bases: TGCGCCAGCTCACGGGGTATGGGCGAGCAGTACTTC. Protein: CASSRGMGEQYF.

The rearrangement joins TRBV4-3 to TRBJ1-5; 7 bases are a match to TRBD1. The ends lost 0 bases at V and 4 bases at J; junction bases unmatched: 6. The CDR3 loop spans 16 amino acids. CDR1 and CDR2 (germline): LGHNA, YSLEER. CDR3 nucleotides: TGCGCCAGCAGCCAAGATAGGAGGGGGCTAAATCAGCCCCAGCATTTT. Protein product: CASSQDRRGLNQPQHF.

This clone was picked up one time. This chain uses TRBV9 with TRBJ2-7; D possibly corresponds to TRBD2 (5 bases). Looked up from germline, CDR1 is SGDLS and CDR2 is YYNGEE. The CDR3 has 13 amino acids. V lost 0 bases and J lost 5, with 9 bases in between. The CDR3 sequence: CASSVDPGDEQYF. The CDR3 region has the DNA TGTGCCAGCAGCGTAGACCCCGGGGACGAGCAGTACTTC.

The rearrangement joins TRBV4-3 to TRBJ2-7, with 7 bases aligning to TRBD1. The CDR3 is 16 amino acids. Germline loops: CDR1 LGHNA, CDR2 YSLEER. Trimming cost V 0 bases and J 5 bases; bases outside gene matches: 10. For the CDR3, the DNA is TGCGCCAGCAGCCAAGATACGTTAGGGGGCTTCAACGAGCAGTACTTC. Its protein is CASSQDTLGGFNEQYF.

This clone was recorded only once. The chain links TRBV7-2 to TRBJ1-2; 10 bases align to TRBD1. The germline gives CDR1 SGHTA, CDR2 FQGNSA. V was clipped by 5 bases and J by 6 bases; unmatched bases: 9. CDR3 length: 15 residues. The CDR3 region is CASSPRQGARNGYTF. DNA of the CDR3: TGTGCCAGCAGCCCAAGACAGGGGGCGCGTAATGGCTACACCTTC.